This T cell receptor beta chain was identified in a study of blood T cell repertoires in COVID-19. From its first to its last residue, the CDR3 has 15 amino acids. Germline V CDR1 and CDR2: MNHNY, SVGAGI (reference sequence). In the study's own analysis: Estimation of nucleated cell counts was performed using reference gene primer amplification. Sequenced by immunoSEQ multiplex PCR; TCRdb stores in-frame clones only, minus some. Clonal size and the V and J genes are those of that table, whereas D and trimming came from the DNA. Of about 290,000 clones listed, roughly 90% are singletons. Note on this clone: The DNA is left out, because the CDR3 cannot be placed on it with certainty; the CDR3 is given as TCRdb lists it.

Sequencing was performed on peripheral blood. The rearrangement joins TRBV6-6 to TRBJ1-1; the table's TRBD1 call for D was not verified on the DNA. The clonotype originates from a man aged 35-49 years with acute or convalescent COVID-19. CDR3 residues: CASSFGPGFLTEAFF.